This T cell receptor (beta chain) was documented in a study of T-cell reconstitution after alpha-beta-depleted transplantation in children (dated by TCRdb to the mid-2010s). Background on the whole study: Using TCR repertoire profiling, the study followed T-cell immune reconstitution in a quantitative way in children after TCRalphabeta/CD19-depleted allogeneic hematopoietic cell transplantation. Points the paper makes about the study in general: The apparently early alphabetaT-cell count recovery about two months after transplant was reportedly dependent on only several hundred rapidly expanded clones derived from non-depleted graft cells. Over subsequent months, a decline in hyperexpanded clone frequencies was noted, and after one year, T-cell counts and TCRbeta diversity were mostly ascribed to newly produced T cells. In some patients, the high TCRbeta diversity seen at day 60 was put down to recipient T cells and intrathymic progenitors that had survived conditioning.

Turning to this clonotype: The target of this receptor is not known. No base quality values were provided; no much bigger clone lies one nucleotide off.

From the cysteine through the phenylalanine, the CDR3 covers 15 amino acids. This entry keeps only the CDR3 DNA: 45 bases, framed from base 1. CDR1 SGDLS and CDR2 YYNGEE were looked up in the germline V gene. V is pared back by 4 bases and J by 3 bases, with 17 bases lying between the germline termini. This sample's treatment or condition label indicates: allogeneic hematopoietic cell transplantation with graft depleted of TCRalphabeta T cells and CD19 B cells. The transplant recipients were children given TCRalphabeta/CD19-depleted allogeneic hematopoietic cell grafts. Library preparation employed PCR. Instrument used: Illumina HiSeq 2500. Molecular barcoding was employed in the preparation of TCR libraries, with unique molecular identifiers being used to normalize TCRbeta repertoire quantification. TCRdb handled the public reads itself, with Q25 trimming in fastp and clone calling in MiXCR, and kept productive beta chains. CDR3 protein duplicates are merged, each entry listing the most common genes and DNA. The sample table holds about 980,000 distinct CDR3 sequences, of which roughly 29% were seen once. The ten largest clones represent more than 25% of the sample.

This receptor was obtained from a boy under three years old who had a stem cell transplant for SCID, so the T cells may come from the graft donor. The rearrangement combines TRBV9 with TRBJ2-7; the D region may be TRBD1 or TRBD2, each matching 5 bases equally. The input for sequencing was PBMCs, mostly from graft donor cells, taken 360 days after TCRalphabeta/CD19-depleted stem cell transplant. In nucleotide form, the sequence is TGTGCCAGCAGCCCCCAGACAGAACGGGGCTACGAGCAGTACTTC. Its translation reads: CASSPQTERGYEQYF.